Listed below are T cell receptor beta chains from one sample, sequenced in a study of cytomegalovirus exposure and HLA in healthy donors. Measured with immunoSEQ multiplex PCR; TCRdb has only the in-frame clones, and not every one. The data hold about 98,000 clones, with 70% observed a single time. Sequenced material: PBMCs. The receptors originated from a man aged 45-65 years in good health and CMV-seronegative. The CDR3 runs from the conserved cysteine through the conserved F or W. D genes are given only for firm matches. The size of a clone is reported for some rows only, either as once, few or many, or as a class for expanded clones.

clone_size	d_call	j_call	v_call	cdr3_nt	cdr3_aa
-	TRBD2	TRBJ2-7	TRBV6-6	TGTGCCAGCAGTCCATTCAGCGGGGCGGCCTACGAGCAGTACTTC	CASSPFSGAAYEQYF
-	TRBD1	TRBJ1-2	TRBV5-3	TGTGCCAGAAGCTATTCGGACAGGGGCCAAGAGGGCTACACCTTC	CARSYSDRGQEGYTF
-	-	TRBJ1-4	TRBV6-5	TGTGCCAGCAGTTCCCAGGGGTCGTATGAAAAACTGTTTTTT	CASSSQGSYEKLFF
-	TRBD2	TRBJ2-3	TRBV28	TGTGCCAGCAGTGGTACCGGGACTATCAGAGATACGCAGTATTTT	CASSGTGTIRDTQYF
-	-	TRBJ1-4	TRBV6-1	TGTGCCAGCATAAGGGGTCAGGCCGTGGGGGGAAAACTGTTTTTT	CASIRGQAVGGKLFF
few	-	TRBJ1-3	TRBV11-2	TGTGCCAGCAGCTTAGAGCAGGGATTCAATGGAAACACCATATATTTT	CASSLEQGFNGNTIYF
-	-	TRBJ1-4	TRBV7-9	TGTGCCAGCAGCTTAGACCCCCAGGGGAATGAAAAACTGTTTTTT	CASSLDPQGNEKLFF
-	-	TRBJ1-4	TRBV7-9	TGTGCCAGCAGCTTCGGGTCGAGGGTACTTTTTTTT	CASSFGSRVLFF
few	-	TRBJ1-2	TRBV19	TGTGCCAGTACCCCAGGGGCCTACGGCTACACCTTC	CASTPGAYGYTF
-	TRBD2	TRBJ2-3	TRBV30	TGTGCCTGGAGTGGAACTAGCGGGCGCACAGATACGCAGTATTTT	CAWSGTSGRTDTQYF
-	-	TRBJ1-1	TRBV28	TGTGCCAGCAGTTTAAGGGGGAGCACTGAAGCTTTCTTT	CASSLRGSTEAFF
-	-	TRBJ2-5	TRBV29-1	TGCAGCGTTGGCGTATCTGGGGGCGAGACCCAGTACTTC	CSVGVSGGETQYF
-	-	TRBJ1-1	TRBV27	TGTGCCAGCAGTCCCAACAGGGCGAACACTGAAGCTTTCTTT	CASSPNRANTEAFF
-	TRBD1	TRBJ2-2	TRBV15	TGTGCCACCGGACAGGTTATAGGGACCAATCGTCCCGGGGAGCTGTTTTTT	CATGQVIGTNRPGELFF
-	TRBD2	TRBJ2-3	TRBV29-1	TGCAGCGTCGCTATCGGGAGGGCCGGCACAGATACGCAGTATTTT	CSVAIGRAGTDTQYF
-	TRBD1	TRBJ2-7	TRBV6-1	TGTGCCAGCAGTGCTGGGACAGGGACCTACGAGCAGTACTTC	CASSAGTGTYEQYF
once	-	TRBJ2-5	TRBV9	TGTGCCAGCAGCGCCCGAGCAATCGATACTGAGACCCAGTACTTC	CASSARAIDTETQYF
-	TRBD1	TRBJ2-7	TRBV19	TGTGCCAGTAGTATAGTACAGGGGGGATCCTACGAGCAGTACTTC	CASSIVQGGSYEQYF
-	TRBD2	TRBJ2-1	TRBV2	TGTGCCAGCAGGGCTAGCGGGAGTTCCTACAATGAGCAGTTCTTC	CASRASGSSYNEQFF
-	-	TRBJ2-7	TRBV5-1	TGCGCCAGCAGCCGGGACACAAAATACGAGCAGTACTTC	CASSRDTKYEQYF
few	-	TRBJ1-2	TRBV7-9	TGTGCCAGCAGCACAGATAAGGTTTTTGGCTACACCTTC	CASSTDKVFGYTF
-	-	TRBJ1-5	TRBV30	TGTGCCTGGAGTGTGAGACAGAGCAATCAGCCCCAGCATTTT	CAWSVRQSNQPQHF